Following are 23 T cell receptor beta chains from one sample sequenced in a study of blood T cell repertoires in COVID-19. TCRdb's copy holds only in-frame clones and misses some; the assay was immunoSEQ multiplex PCR. The sample lists approximately 210,000 clones, roughly four fifths occurring once. Sequenced material: PBMCs or T cells enriched from blood (not recorded which). The source is a man aged 40-50 years who had recovered from COVID-19.

V gene TRBV4-3 combines with J gene TRBJ1-1; unclear D gene. V lost 0 bases to trimming and J lost 1 base, with 3 bases between them. The CDR3 length is 13 residues. CDR1 and CDR2 (germline): LGHNA, YSLEER. The CDR3 region is CASSQERNTEAFF. CDR3 DNA sequence: TGCGCCAGCAGCCAAGAGAGGAACACTGAAGCTTTCTTT.

The chain uses TRBV5-1 and TRBJ1-4; 8 bases are a match to TRBD1. The ends lost 4 bases at V and 0 bases at J; junction bases unmatched: 5. Germline assignment: CDR1 SGHRS and CDR2 YFSETQ. The CDR3 is made up of 16 amino acids. The CDR3 DNA reads TGCGCCAGCAGCAACAGGGGGTCCTCAACTAATGAAAAACTGTTTTTT. Protein: CASSNRGSSTNEKLFF.

The V and J genes are TRBV28 and TRBJ2-5; 9 positions agree with TRBD1. The V gene's germline CDR1 is MDHEN and CDR2 SYDVKM. CDR3 length equals 14 residues. J was trimmed by 5 bases and V by 4 bases; bases with no gene match: 5. The CDR3 spells CASSSGQGRETQYF. CDR3 coding DNA: TGTGCCAGCAGTTCCGGACAGGGGCGGGAGACCCAGTACTTC. Based on the CDR3 plus reference TRBV28 and TRBJ2-5, the full variable domain is DVKVTQSSRYLVKRTGEKVFLECVQDMDHENMFWYRQDPGLGLRLIYFSYDVKMKEKGDIPEGYSVSREKKERFSLILESASTNQTSMYLCASSSGQGRETQYFGPGTRLLVL.

The J gene is TRBJ1-2, the V gene TRBV5-4; D is uncertain. This CDR3 has 15 amino acids. V was clipped by 0 bases and J by 3 bases, with 12 bases between them. Germline values: CDR1 SGHNT, CDR2 YYREEE (reference sequence). For the CDR3, the DNA is TGTGCCAGCAGCTTGGCCTATCGGGGTGACTATGGCTACACCTTC. Its translation: CASSLAYRGDYGYTF.

This chain uses TRBV24-1 with TRBJ1-1, with D possibly being TRBD1 (5 bases). Deletions cut 3 bases from V and 1 base from J, with 11 bases between. CDR3 length: 15 amino acids. The germline gives CDR1 KGHDR, CDR2 SFDVKD. The CDR3 sequence: CATSDGGTANTEAFF. CDR3 DNA: TGTGCCACCAGTGATGGGGGGACGGCGAACACTGAAGCTTTCTTT.

This clone has at least ten counts. The V and J genes are TRBV4-1 and TRBJ1-4, with TRBD1 matching 10 bases. J was trimmed by 4 bases and V by 0 bases; bases with no gene match: 2. CDR1 MGHRA and CDR2 YSYEKL come from the germline V gene. The CDR3 sequence is 16 residues long. The chain's CDR3 is CASSQDGTGDNEKLFF. The CDR3 DNA is TGCGCCAGCAGCCAAGATGGGACAGGGGATAATGAAAAACTGTTTTTT.

The chain carries TRBV5-1 and TRBJ2-1, with unresolved D. The V gene's germline CDR1 is SGHRS and CDR2 YFSETQ. V lost 0 bases and J 8 bases, leaving 12 bases between the germline ends. CDR3 length: 14 residues. CDR3 bases: TGCGCCAGCAGCTTGGCCTCGGCCGGAGATGAGCAGTTCTTC. It yields the protein CASSLASAGDEQFF.

J is TRBJ2-5 and V is TRBV15, with TRBD1 matching over 8 bases. The germline V gene encodes CDR1 LNHNV and CDR2 YYDKDF (reference sequence). This CDR3 has 17 residues. After removal of 3 bases from V and 5 bases from J, the junction contained 14 bases not matched to a gene. The CDR3 DNA is TGTGCCACCAGCAGTTATCTAGGGGCAGGGGGCGTGGAGACCCAGTACTTC. Translated: CATSSYLGAGGVETQYF.

This clone was found a few times. This chain links TRBV6-4 with TRBJ2-3; TRBD2 matches at 9 bases. Germline CDR1 and CDR2: MRHNA and SNTAGT. Trimming at V came to 3 bases and at J to 4 bases, leaving 2 bases not matched to a gene. The CDR3 loop spans 14 amino acids. CDR3 region: CASSEVAGADTQYF. CDR3 DNA sequence: TGTGCCAGCAGTGAGGTAGCGGGAGCAGATACGCAGTATTTT.

The V call is TRBV4-3, the J call TRBJ1-1; no definite D call. This CDR3 contains 15 residues. Trimming left V 0 bases short and J 3 bases short, with 11 bases between. Germline loops: CDR1 LGHNA, CDR2 YSLEER. The CDR3 loop reads CASSQDPAGHTEAFF. The DNA of the CDR3 is TGCGCCAGCAGCCAAGATCCCGCGGGTCACACTGAAGCTTTCTTT.

The count of this clone is one. The chain couples TRBV7-9 to TRBJ2-1; maybe TRBD2 (6 bases). CDR1 and CDR2 from the germline V gene are SEHNR and FQNEAQ (reference sequence). The length of the CDR3 is 15 residues. V was shortened by 6 bases and J by 4 bases, with 16 bases between the two germline ends. The CDR3 loop is CASSPSAYGYNEQFF. CDR3 DNA sequence: TGTGCCAGCAGTCCTAGCGCGTACGGTTACAATGAGCAGTTCTTC.

The chain couples TRBV6-5 to TRBJ1-4; TRBD1 matches 7 bases. V shed 1 base, J shed 8 bases, and the junction held 10 bases outside the gene matches. The germline V gene has CDR1 MNHEY and CDR2 SVGAGI. The CDR3 loop spans 16 amino acids. DNA of the CDR3: TGTGCCAGCAGTTACTTTCCGGGACAGCGGCCCGAAAAACTGTTTTTT. Amino acid sequence: CASSYFPGQRPEKLFF.

V and J are TRBV3-1 (or the pseudogene TRBV3-2) and TRBJ2-2; weak D call: TRBD1 (6 bases). Germline loops: CDR1 LGHDT, CDR2 YNNKEL (reference sequence). CDR3 length equals 16 residues. The V end was cut by 3 bases, the J end by 5 bases, with 16 bases between. CDR3 loop: CASSQASGVRTGELFF. The CDR3 DNA reads as TGTGCCAGCAGCCAGGCCTCAGGGGTTAGGACCGGGGAGCTGTTTTTT.

DNA of the CDR3: TGTGCCAGCAGCGTACAAACCTACAATGAGCAGTTCTTC. Amino acids: CASSVQTYNEQFF. V and J are TRBV9 and TRBJ2-1; D not resolved. Germline loops: CDR1 SGDLS, CDR2 YYNGEE. The CDR3 loop spans 13 amino acids. Deletions cut 1 base from V and 2 bases from J, with 4 bases between.

This clone has more than one count but fewer than ten. This chain connects TRBV6-6 to TRBJ2-7, with 9 bases identical to TRBD1. Germline lookup yields CDR1 MNHNY and CDR2 SVGAGI (reference sequence). This CDR3 is 16 amino acids long. The trim removed 0 bases at V and 4 bases at J, leaving 7 bases unmatched. In DNA form, the CDR3 reads TGTGCCAGCAGTTACTCAAGGACAGGGGACGGATACGAGCAGTACTTC. It is translated as CASSYSRTGDGYEQYF.

The chain uses TRBV5-1 and TRBJ2-1; TRBD1 is a possible D gene (6 bases). CDR1 is SGHRS and CDR2 is YFSETQ in the germline V gene. This CDR3 has 13 amino acids. Trimming shortened V by 4 bases and J by 4 bases, and 9 bases separated the two germline ends. The DNA of the CDR3 is TGCGCCAGCAGCACAGGACAGTACAATGAGCAGTTCTTC. Protein: CASSTGQYNEQFF.

The chain employs TRBV7-6 and TRBJ1-1; D is ambiguous. The V end was cut by 0 bases, the J end by 7 bases, with 21 bases between. This CDR3 has 17 amino acids. Germline CDR1 is SGHVS and CDR2 is FNYEAQ. The CDR3 reads CASSLAYTAVVGSEAFF. In DNA, the CDR3 is TGTGCCAGCAGCTTAGCGTACACGGCGGTTGTCGGGAGTGAAGCTTTCTTT.

V is TRBV3-1 (or the pseudogene TRBV3-2) and J is TRBJ1-2, with D possibly TRBD1 on 6 matching bases. The V end lost 4 bases, the J end lost 2 bases, and 14 bases lay between the germline ends. CDR3 size: 15 residues. Germline loops: CDR1 LGHDT, CDR2 YNNKEL (reference sequence). The CDR3 region is CASSLLGQSNYGYTF. The DNA for the CDR3 is TGTGCCAGCAGCCTACTCGGACAGAGCAACTATGGCTACACCTTC.

This chain uses TRBV5-4 with TRBJ1-1; 10 bases fit TRBD1. J lost 4 bases, V lost 4 bases, and 4 bases had no gene match. Germline lookup yields CDR1 SGHNT and CDR2 YYREEE (reference sequence). The CDR3 covers 14 residues. The CDR3 nucleotides read TGTGCCAGCAGCAAGGACAGGGGGGGCACTGAAGCTTTCTTT. Its translation is CASSKDRGGTEAFF.

The chain couples TRBV11-2 to TRBJ2-1; 7 bases line up with TRBD2. This CDR3 has 16 amino acids. Per the germline V gene, CDR1 is SGHAT and CDR2 is FQNNGV. V dropped 8 bases and J dropped 8; count of bases not matched to a gene: 18. The CDR3 loop is CASFWGGASRFYEQFF. In nucleotides, the CDR3 is TGTGCCAGCTTTTGGGGGGGAGCTAGCAGGTTCTATGAGCAGTTCTTC. The variable domain in full, completed from reference TRBV11-2 and TRBJ2-1, reads EAGVAQSPRYKIIEKRQSVAFWCNPISGHATLYWYQQILGQGPKLLIQFQNNGVVDDSQLPKDRFSAERLKGVDSTLKIQPAKLEDSAVYLCASFWGGASRFYEQFFGPGTRLTVL.

The chain joins TRBV12-5 to TRBJ2-2; weak D call: TRBD2 (5 bases). The CDR3 runs 17 residues. The ends were cut back, 5 bases at V and 5 bases at J, with 21 bases in the middle. Germline CDR1 LGHNT, CDR2 FRNRAP. The CDR3 reads CASGLARVRAGTGELFF. In nucleotides, the CDR3 is TGTGCTAGTGGTCTCGCCCGTGTGAGGGCAGGTACCGGGGAGCTGTTTTTT.

The chain carries TRBV3-1 (or the pseudogene TRBV3-2) and TRBJ2-3; D perhaps matches TRBD2 (6 bases). V lost 0 bases and J lost 5, with 9 bases in between. The CDR3 loop spans 14 amino acids. From germline, CDR1 is LGHDT and CDR2 YNNKEL (reference sequence). The CDR3 coding sequence is TGTGCCAGCAGCCAAGAGGGGGGAGGAGATACGCAGTATTTT. Translation: CASSQEGGGDTQYF.

The rearrangement uses TRBV7-2 and TRBJ2-1; D is possibly TRBD2 (6 bases). Germline V gene sequence: CDR1 SGHTA, CDR2 FQGNSA. V was cut by 3 bases and J by 15 bases, with 18 bases left in between. The CDR3 loop spans 13 amino acids. The CDR3 DNA reads as TGTGCCAGCAGCTTGCGGATGACTAGTAAGCCGTTCTTC. Translating it yields CASSLRMTSKPFF. The whole variable domain, remainder taken from reference TRBV7-2 and TRBJ2-1, is GAGVSQSPSNKVTEKGKDVELRCDPISGHTALYWYRQSLGQGLEFLIYFQGNSAPDKSGLPSDRFSAERTGGSVSTLTIQRTQQEDSAVYLCASSLRMTSKPFFGPGTRLTVL.